This T cell receptor beta chain was sequenced in a study of technical replicates of blood from a handful of donors. This table comes from immunoSEQ multiplex PCR, and its TCRdb copy is limited to in-frame clones, with some not included. The data contain about 6,900 clones, almost 97% of them singletons. There are 13 residues in the CDR3. Germline lookup yields CDR1 KGHSH and CDR2 LQKENI. Trimming pared 5 bases from V and 5 bases from J, leaving 10 bases between. V usage is TRBV18 and J usage is TRBJ2-1, with no clear D. This sequence originates from a human donor in good health. Sequencing used PBMCs. This CDR3 reads CASSSLSDNEQFF. CDR3 coding DNA: TGTGCCAGCTCAAGTCTATCTGACAATGAGCAGTTCTTC.